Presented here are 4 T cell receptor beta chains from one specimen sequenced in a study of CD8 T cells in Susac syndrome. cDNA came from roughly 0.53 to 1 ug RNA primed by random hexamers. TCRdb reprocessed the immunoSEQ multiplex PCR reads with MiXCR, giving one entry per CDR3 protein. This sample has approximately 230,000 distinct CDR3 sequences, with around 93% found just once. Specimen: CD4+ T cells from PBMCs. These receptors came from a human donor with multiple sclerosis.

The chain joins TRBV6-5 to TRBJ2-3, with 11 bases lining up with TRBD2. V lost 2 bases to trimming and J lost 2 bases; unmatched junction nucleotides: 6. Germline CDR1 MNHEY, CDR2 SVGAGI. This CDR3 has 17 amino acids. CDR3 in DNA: TGTGCCAGCAGTTACATGGCTAGCGGGGGGTTCACAGATACGCAGTATTTT. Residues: CASSYMASGGFTDTQYF.

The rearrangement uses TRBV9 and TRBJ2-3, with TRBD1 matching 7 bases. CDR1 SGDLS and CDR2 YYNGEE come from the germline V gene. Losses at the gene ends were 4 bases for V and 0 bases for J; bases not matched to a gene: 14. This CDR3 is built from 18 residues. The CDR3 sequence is CASSLRDSGIRSTDTQYF. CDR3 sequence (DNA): TGTGCCAGCAGCCTCCGGGACAGTGGAATCCGAAGCACAGATACGCAGTATTTT.

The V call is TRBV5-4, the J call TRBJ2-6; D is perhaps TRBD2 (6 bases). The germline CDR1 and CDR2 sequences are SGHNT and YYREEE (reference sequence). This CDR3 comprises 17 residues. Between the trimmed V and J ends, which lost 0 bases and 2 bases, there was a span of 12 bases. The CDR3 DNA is TGTGCCAGCAGCTTGGAACGGGACTCAACTGGGGCCAACGTCCTGACTTTC. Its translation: CASSLERDSTGANVLTF.

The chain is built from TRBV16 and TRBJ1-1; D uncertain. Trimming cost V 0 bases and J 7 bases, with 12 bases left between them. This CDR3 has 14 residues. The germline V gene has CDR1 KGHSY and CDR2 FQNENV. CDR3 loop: CASSQSAEPIEAFF. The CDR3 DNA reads TGTGCCAGCAGCCAATCGGCAGAGCCGATTGAAGCTTTCTTT.